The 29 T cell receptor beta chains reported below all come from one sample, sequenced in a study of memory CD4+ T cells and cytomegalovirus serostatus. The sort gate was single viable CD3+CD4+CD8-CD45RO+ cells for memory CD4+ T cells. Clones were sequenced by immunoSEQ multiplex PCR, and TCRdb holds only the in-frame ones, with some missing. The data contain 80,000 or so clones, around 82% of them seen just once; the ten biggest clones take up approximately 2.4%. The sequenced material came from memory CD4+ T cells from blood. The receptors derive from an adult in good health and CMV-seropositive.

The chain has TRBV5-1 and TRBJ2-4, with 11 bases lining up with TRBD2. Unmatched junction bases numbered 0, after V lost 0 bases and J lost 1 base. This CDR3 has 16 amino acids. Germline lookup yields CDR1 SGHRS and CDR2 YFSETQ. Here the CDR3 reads CASSLASGGAKNIQYF. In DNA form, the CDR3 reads TGCGCCAGCAGCTTGGCTAGCGGGGGGGCCAAAAACATTCAGTACTTC.

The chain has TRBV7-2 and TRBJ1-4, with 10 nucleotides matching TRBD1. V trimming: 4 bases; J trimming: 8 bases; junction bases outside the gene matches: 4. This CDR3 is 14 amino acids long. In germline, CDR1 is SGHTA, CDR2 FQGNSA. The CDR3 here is CASSSGQGLEKLFF. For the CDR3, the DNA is TGTGCCAGCAGCTCGGGACAGGGGCTAGAAAAACTGTTTTTT.

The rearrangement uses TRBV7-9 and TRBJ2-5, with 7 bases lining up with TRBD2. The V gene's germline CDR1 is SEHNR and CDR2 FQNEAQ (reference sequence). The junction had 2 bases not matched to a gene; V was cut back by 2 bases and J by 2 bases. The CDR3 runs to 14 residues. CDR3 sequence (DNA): TGTGCCAGCAGCTTACAGCGGGATCAAGAGACCCAGTACTTC. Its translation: CASSLQRDQETQYF.

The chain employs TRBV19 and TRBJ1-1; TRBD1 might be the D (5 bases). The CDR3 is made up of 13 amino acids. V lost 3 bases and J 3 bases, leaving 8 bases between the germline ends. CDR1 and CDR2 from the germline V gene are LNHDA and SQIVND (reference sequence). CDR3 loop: CASSIAGDTEAFF. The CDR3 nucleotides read TGTGCCAGTAGTATCGCGGGGGACACTGAAGCTTTCTTT.

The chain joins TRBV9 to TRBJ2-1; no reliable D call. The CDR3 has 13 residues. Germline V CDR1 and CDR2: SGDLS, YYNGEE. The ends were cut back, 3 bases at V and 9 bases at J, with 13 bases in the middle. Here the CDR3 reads CASSGQGWGEQFF. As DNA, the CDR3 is TGTGCCAGCAGCGGACAAGGGTGGGGTGAGCAGTTCTTC.

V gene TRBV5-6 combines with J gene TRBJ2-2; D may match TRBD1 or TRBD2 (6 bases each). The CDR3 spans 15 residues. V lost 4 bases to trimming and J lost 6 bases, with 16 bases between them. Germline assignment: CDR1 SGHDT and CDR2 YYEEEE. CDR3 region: CASSIGGRGAGELFF. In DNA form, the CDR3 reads TGTGCCAGCAGCATCGGGGGCAGGGGAGCCGGGGAGCTGTTTTTT.

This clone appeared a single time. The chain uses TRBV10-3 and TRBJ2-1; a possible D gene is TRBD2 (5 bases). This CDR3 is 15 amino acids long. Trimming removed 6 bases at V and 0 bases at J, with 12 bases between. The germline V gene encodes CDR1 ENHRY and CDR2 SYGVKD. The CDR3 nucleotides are TGTGCCATCAGGCACAGCGGTAGCTCCTACAATGAGCAGTTCTTC. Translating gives CAIRHSGSSYNEQFF.

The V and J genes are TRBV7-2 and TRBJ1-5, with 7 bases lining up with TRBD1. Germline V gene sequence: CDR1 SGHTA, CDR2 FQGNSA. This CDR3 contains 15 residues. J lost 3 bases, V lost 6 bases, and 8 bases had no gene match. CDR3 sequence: CASSLRGQHNQPQHF. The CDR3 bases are TGTGCCAGCAGTCTAAGGGGGCAGCACAATCAGCCCCAGCATTTT.

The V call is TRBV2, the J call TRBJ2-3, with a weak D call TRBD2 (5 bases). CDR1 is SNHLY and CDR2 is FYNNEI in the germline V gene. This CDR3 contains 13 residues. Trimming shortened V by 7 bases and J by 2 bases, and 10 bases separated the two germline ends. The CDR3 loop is CASTARDTDTQYF. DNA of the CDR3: TGTGCCAGCACCGCGAGGGACACAGATACGCAGTATTTT.

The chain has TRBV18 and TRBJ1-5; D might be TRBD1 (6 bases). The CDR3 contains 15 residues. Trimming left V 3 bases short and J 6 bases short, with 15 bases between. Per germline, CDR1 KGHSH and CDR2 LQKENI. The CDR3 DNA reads TGTGCCAGCTCACCGACCGGGACATCCGCTCAGCCCCAGCATTTT. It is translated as CASSPTGTSAQPQHF.

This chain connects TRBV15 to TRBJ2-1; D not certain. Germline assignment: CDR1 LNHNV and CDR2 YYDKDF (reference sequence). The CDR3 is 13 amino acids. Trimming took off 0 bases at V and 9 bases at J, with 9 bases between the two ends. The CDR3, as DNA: TGTGCCACCAGCAGAGAACTCTTTGGTGAGCAGTTCTTC. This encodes CATSRELFGEQFF.

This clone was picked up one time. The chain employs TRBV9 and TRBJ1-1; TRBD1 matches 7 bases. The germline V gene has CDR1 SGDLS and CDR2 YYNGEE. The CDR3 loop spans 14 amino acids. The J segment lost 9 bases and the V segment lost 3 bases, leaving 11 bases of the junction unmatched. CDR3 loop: CASSAQGDPTQAFF. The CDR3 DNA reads TGTGCCAGCAGCGCCCAGGGGGACCCTACCCAAGCTTTCTTT.

CDR3 amino acids: CASSTGSRGWNTEAFF. Here the CDR3 DNA reads TGTGCCAGTAGTACAGGATCCAGGGGATGGAACACTGAAGCTTTCTTT. The chain links TRBV19 to TRBJ1-1, with TRBD1 as a possible D gene (6 bases). Trimming took off 4 bases at V and 1 base at J, with 16 bases between the two ends. This CDR3 is 16 amino acids long. CDR1 is LNHDA, CDR2 SQIVND, per germline (reference sequence).

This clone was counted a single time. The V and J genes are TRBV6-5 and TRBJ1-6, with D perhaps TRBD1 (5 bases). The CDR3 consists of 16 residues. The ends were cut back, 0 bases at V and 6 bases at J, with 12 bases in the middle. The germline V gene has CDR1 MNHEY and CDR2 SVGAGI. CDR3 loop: CASSYSSGQTNSPLHF. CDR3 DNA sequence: TGTGCCAGCAGTTACTCGTCGGGGCAGACTAATTCACCCCTCCACTTT.

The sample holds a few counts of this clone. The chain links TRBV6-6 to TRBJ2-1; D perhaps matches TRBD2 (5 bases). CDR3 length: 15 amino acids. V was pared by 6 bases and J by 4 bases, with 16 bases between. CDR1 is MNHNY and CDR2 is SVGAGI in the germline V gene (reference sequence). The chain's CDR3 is CASSLVSGRYNEQFF. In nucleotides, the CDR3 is TGTGCCAGCAGCCTCGTAAGCGGACGATACAATGAGCAGTTCTTC.

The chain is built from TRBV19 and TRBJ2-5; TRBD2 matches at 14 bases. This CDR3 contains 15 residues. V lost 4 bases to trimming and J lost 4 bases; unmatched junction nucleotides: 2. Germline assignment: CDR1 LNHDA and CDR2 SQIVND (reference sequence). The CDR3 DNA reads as TGTGCCAGTAGTAAGGGACTAGCGGGAGCAGAGACCCAGTACTTC. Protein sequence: CASSKGLAGAETQYF. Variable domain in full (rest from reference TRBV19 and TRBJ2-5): DGGITQSPKYLFRKEGQNVTLSCEQNLNHDAMYWYRQDPGQGLRLIYYSQIVNDFQKGDIAEGYSVSREKKESFPLTVTSAQKNPTAFYLCASSKGLAGAETQYFGPGTRLLVL.

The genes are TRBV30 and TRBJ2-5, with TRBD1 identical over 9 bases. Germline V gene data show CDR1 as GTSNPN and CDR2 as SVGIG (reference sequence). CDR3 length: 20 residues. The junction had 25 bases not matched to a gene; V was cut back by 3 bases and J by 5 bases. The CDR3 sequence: CAWSAYTGGFLVQYVETQYF. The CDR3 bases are TGTGCCTGGAGCGCCTATACAGGGGGCTTTTTGGTTCAATACGTGGAGACCCAGTACTTC.

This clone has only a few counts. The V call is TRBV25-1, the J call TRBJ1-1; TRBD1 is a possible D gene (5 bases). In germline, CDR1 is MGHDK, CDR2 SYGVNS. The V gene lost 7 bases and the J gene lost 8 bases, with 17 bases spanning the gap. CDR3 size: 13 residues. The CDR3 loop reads CASIAGGTTEAFF. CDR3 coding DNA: TGTGCCAGCATAGCCGGAGGGACGACAGAAGCTTTCTTT.

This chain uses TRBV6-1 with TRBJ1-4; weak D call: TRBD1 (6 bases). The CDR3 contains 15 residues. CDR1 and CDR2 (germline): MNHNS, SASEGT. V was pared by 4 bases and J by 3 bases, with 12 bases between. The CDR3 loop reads CASSGHREANEKLFF. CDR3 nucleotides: TGTGCCAGCAGTGGGCACAGGGAAGCTAATGAAAAACTGTTTTTT.

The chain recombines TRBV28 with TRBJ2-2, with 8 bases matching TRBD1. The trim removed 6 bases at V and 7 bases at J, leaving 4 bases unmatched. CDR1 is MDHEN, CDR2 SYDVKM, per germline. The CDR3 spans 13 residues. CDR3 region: CASSGQGVGELFF. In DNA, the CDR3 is TGTGCCAGCAGCGGACAGGGTGTCGGGGAGCTGTTTTTT.

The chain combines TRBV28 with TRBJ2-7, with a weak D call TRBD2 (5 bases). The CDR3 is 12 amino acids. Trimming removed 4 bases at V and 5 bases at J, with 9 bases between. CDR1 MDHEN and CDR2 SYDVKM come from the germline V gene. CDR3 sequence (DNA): TGTGCCAGCAGTTCCCCCGGGGACGAGCAGTACTTC. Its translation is CASSSPGDEQYF.

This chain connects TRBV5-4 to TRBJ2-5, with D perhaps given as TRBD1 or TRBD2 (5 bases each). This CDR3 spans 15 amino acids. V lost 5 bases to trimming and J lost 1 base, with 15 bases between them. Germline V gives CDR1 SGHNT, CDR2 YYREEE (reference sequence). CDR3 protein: CASSPAGGAQETQYF. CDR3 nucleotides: TGTGCCAGCAGTCCCGCTGGGGGAGCCCAAGAGACCCAGTACTTC.

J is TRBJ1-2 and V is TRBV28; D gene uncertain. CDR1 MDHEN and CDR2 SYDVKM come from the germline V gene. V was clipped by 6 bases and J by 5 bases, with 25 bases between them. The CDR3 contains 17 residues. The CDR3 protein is CASSSSEVTGPAYGYTF. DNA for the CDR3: TGTGCCAGCAGCTCAAGCGAGGTGACCGGCCCAGCTTATGGCTACACCTTC.

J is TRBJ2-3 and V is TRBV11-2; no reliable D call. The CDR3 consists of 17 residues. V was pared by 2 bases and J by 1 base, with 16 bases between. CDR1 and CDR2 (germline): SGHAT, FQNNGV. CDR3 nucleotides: TGTGCCAGCAGCTTATCTCCGGATCGTGGGGGCACAGATACGCAGTATTTT. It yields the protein CASSLSPDRGGTDTQYF.

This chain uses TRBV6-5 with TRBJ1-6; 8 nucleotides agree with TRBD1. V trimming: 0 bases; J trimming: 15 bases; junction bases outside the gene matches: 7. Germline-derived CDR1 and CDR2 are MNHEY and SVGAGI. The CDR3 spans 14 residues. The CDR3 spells CASSYSTGVGRLHF. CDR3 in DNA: TGTGCCAGCAGTTACTCGACAGGGGTGGGTCGCCTCCACTTT.

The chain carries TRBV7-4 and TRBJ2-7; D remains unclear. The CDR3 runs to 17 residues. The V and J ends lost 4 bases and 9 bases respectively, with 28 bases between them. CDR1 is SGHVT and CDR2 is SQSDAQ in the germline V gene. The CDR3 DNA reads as TGTGCCAGCAGCTCACCTAAGAGGAGAGCCACGGAGTCGGGGCAGTACGTC. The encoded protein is CASSSPKRRATESGQYV.

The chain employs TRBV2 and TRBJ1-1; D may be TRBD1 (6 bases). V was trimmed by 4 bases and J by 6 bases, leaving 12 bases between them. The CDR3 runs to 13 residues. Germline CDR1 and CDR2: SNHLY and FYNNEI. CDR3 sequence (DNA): TGTGCCAGCAGTGTGGACAGAACCGCTGAAGCTTTCTTT. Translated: CASSVDRTAEAFF.

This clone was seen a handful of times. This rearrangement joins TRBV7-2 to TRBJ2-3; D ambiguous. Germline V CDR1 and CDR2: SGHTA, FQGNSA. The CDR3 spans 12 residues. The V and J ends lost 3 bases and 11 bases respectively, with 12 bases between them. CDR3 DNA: TGTGCCAGCAGCTTGGATTTACGAAGGCAGTATTTT. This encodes CASSLDLRRQYF. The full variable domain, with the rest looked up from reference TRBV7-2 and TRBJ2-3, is GAGVSQSPSNKVTEKGKDVELRCDPISGHTALYWYRQSLGQGLEFLIYFQGNSAPDKSGLPSDRFSAERTGGSVSTLTIQRTQQEDSAVYLCASSLDLRRQYFGPGTRLTVL.

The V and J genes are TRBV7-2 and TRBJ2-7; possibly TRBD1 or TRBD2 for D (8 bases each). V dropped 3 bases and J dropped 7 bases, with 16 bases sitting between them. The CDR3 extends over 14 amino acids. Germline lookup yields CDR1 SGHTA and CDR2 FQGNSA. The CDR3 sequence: CASSFGQGGREQYF. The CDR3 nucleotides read TGTGCCAGCAGCTTCGGACAGGGCGGGAGGGAGCAGTACTTC.